Below, 8 T cell receptor beta chains from the same sample are listed, as sequenced in a study of blood T cell repertoires in COVID-19. The repertoire was sequenced with immunoSEQ multiplex PCR; TCRdb's copy has only in-frame clones and lacks some. The sample lists roughly 80,000 clones; 80% to 85% were seen once. Sequences were obtained from peripheral blood. These receptors were obtained from a man of 80 years or more with acute or convalescent COVID-19.

The rearrangement joins TRBV11-2 to TRBJ1-6, with D uncertain. CDR1 and CDR2 from the germline V gene are SGHAT and FQNNGV. The V end was cut by 0 bases, the J end by 9 bases, with 12 bases between. The CDR3 is made up of 15 amino acids. Here the CDR3 reads CASSLEAVTGSPLHF. In nucleotides, the CDR3 is TGTGCCAGCAGCTTAGAGGCAGTCACGGGTTCACCCCTCCACTTT.

This sequence joins TRBV28 and TRBJ2-5, with 10 bases matching TRBD1. The CDR3 runs 14 residues. Unmatched junction bases numbered 5, after V lost 5 bases and J lost 5 bases. Germline V gene sequence: CDR1 MDHEN, CDR2 SYDVKM. The CDR3 DNA follows: TGTGCCAGCAGTCCCCGGACAGGGGGGGAGACCCAGTACTTC. Its translation is CASSPRTGGETQYF.

The chain combines TRBV5-1 with TRBJ2-7, with TRBD2 identical over 11 bases. J gave up 4 bases and V 1 base, and 4 bases lay outside the gene matches. Per the germline V gene, CDR1 is SGHRS and CDR2 is YFSETQ. The CDR3 is 15 residues long. The CDR3 reads CASSLITSGSYEQYF. CDR3 sequence (DNA): TGCGCCAGCAGCTTGATAACTAGCGGGAGTTACGAGCAGTACTTC.

This clone was detected only a few times. The chain joins TRBV3-1 (or the pseudogene TRBV3-2) to TRBJ2-5; D may be TRBD2 (5 bases). V lost 3 bases and J 6 bases, leaving 8 bases between the germline ends. The CDR3 runs 12 residues. Germline CDR1 reads LGHDT; CDR2 reads YNNKEL (reference sequence). The CDR3 nucleotides read TGTGCCAGCAGCCAGGGAGATAAGACCCAGTACTTC. Protein: CASSQGDKTQYF.

V gene TRBV27 combines with J gene TRBJ2-4; D gene unclear. The V end lost 0 bases, the J end lost 10 bases, and 13 bases lay between the germline ends. Germline V CDR1 and CDR2: MNHEY, SMNVEV (reference sequence). The CDR3 is 14 residues long. The CDR3 DNA is TGTGCCAGCAGTTTATCGGCGGCTGTTTCGATTCAGTACTTC. This translates into CASSLSAAVSIQYF.

The chain joins TRBV7-9 to TRBJ2-7; TRBD2 agrees at 11 bases. The CDR3 sequence is 14 residues long. The V and J ends lost 3 bases and 6 bases, in that order; junction bases with no gene match: 4. Germline loops: CDR1 SEHNR, CDR2 FQNEAQ (reference sequence). Here the CDR3 reads CASSFTSGSAEQYF. CDR3 in DNA: TGTGCCAGCAGCTTCACTAGCGGGAGTGCCGAGCAGTACTTC.

The V gene is TRBV14, the J gene TRBJ2-7; 7 bases fit TRBD1. Losses at the gene ends were 4 bases for V and 0 bases for J; bases not matched to a gene: 6. This CDR3 is 15 amino acids long. From germline, CDR1 is SGHDN and CDR2 FVKESK. The chain's CDR3 is CASSRGQFSSYEQYF. CDR3 in DNA: TGTGCCAGCAGCCGGGGACAGTTTTCCTCCTACGAGCAGTACTTC.

This clone was detected once. The CDR3 sequence is CSASYSGWGKDGYTF. CDR3 bases: TGCAGTGCTAGTTATTCGGGATGGGGAAAGGATGGCTACACCTTC. The genes are TRBV20-1 and TRBJ1-2; D remains ambiguous. V lost 3 bases, J lost 6 bases, and 20 bases lay in between. Germline V gene data show CDR1 as DFQATT and CDR2 as SNEGSKA (reference sequence). The CDR3 loop spans 15 amino acids.